These 6 T cell receptor beta chains originate from one sample sequenced in a study of PD-1 blockade in classical Hodgkin lymphoma. The time point here: newly diagnosed, previously untreated cHL patient sample. From thawed PBMCs, CD8+ T cells were isolated by magnetic negative selection. The protocol was immunoSEQ multiplex PCR, while the TCRdb copy is restricted to in-frame clones and leaves out a portion. The sample includes 12,000 to 15,000 clones, 91% of them seen just once. The sample comprised CD8+ T cells from blood. The receptors stem from a human donor with classical Hodgkin lymphoma.

This CDR3 reads CASSEWGGGDEQFF. DNA of the CDR3: TGTGCCAGCAGTGAATGGGGGGGTGGCGATGAGCAGTTCTTC. The chain recombines TRBV2 with TRBJ2-1; 7 positions agree with TRBD2. V shed 2 bases and J 8 bases; nucleotides not matched to a gene: 6. The germline gives CDR1 SNHLY, CDR2 FYNNEI. CDR3 length equals 14 residues.

V is TRBV28 and J is TRBJ1-2; D ambiguous. Germline CDR1 and CDR2: MDHEN and SYDVKM. This CDR3 is 13 amino acids long. V gave up 2 bases and J gave up 0 bases, with 4 bases separating them. In DNA form, the CDR3 reads TGTGCCAGCAGTTTAGCGGCTAACTATGGCTACACCTTC. This codes for CASSLAANYGYTF.

The chain has TRBV4-1 and TRBJ1-4; D may be TRBD1 (5 bases). The germline V and J ends were trimmed by 2 bases and 5 bases, with 12 bases remaining between them. Looked up from germline, CDR1 is MGHRA and CDR2 is YSYEKL. The CDR3 spans 15 residues. CDR3 nucleotide sequence: TGCGCCAGCAGCCAAAAGGGAGGGGAAAATGAAAAACTGTTTTTT. Its translation is CASSQKGGENEKLFF.

The rearrangement uses TRBV5-1 and TRBJ2-5, with D possibly matching TRBD1 (7 bases). From germline, CDR1 is SGHRS and CDR2 YFSETQ. This CDR3 is built from 18 residues. Trimming cost V 3 bases and J 2 bases, with 23 bases left between them. The CDR3 nucleotides are TGCGCCAGCAGCTCCCAGGGGGGCAGGGTTGGGTTACAAGAGACCCAGTACTTC. Translated: CASSSQGGRVGLQETQYF.

This sequence joins TRBV9 and TRBJ2-1, with TRBD2 matching 7 bases. Per germline, CDR1 SGDLS and CDR2 YYNGEE. The CDR3 spans 14 residues. The junction had 7 bases not matched to a gene; V was cut back by 3 bases and J by 7 bases. CDR3 nucleotides: TGTGCCAGCAGCGAGTGGGGGGAGGGGAATGAGCAGTTCTTC. Translation: CASSEWGEGNEQFF.

This chain connects TRBV7-9 to TRBJ2-1, with D hard to call. The length of the CDR3 is 12 residues. Germline V lookup: CDR1 SEHNR, CDR2 FQNEAQ (reference sequence). Trimming took 1 base from V and 10 from J, leaving 8 bases between them. Written as DNA, the CDR3 is TGTGCCAGCAGCTTAGGGGCGGAGGAGCAGTTCTTC. Encoded protein: CASSLGAEEQFF.